This TCR beta chain was retrieved from a study of cytomegalovirus exposure and HLA in healthy donors. Sequencing was performed with immunoSEQ multiplex PCR; in TCRdb, only in-frame clones are kept and a portion is missing. Here the sample spans about 140,000 clones, approximately 84% being singletons. Trimming removed 0 bases at V and 7 bases at J, with 11 bases between. This CDR3 has 15 amino acids. CDR1 SGHRS and CDR2 YFSETQ come from the germline V gene. Details on this clone: Its specificity is not known.

General observations from the study: 150 to 200 TCR beta chains were listed as cytomegalovirus-associated. TCR sequences were mostly rare, though some public TCRs occurred in many donors.

The chain recombines TRBV5-1 with TRBJ1-6; no definite D call. Sequencing was performed on PBMCs. The receptor's source is a woman aged 25 to 39 in good health and CMV-seronegative. For the CDR3, the DNA is TGCGCCAGCAGCTTGGTTCGGAGGCTAAATTCACCCCTCCACTTT. It codes for CASSLVRRLNSPLHF.